The rows below give T cell receptor beta chains drawn from one sample of a study of T-cell memory formation after mild COVID-19. From the 5' RACE reads, TCRdb called clonotypes with MiXCR, one entry per CDR3 protein. The profile covers about 400,000 distinct CDR3 sequences, with about an eighth appearing a single time and around a fifth taken by the ten largest. What was sequenced was PBMCs or a T cell subset sorted from them (not recorded which). The receptors come from a young man who had mild COVID-19 (a few samples of this study predate the infection). Cell type and time point are not known. The CDR3 runs from the conserved cysteine through the conserved F or W. D genes are given only for firm matches. Size tells how often a clone was seen (once, few, many) or the class of an expanded clone, and some rows leave it out.

j_call,clone_size,d_call,v_call,cdr3_length,cdr3_aa,cdr3_nt
TRBJ2-2,NA,NA,TRBV18,14,CASSPRTATGELFF,TGTGCCAGCTCACCTCGGACTGCCACCGGGGAGCTGTTTTTT
TRBJ1-6,few,NA,TRBV18,17,CASSLTGTSGAPSPLHF,TGTGCCAGCTCACTCACAGGGACTTCGGGAGCCCCTTCACCCCTCCACTTT
TRBJ2-7,NA,NA,TRBV6-1,12,CASMQGSYEQYF,TGTGCCAGCATGCAGGGCTCCTACGAGCAGTACTTC
TRBJ2-1,NA,TRBD1,TRBV5-1,14,CASSWTGPEGEQFF,TGCGCCAGCAGCTGGACAGGGCCCGAGGGTGAGCAGTTCTTC
TRBJ2-5,many,TRBD1,TRBV20-1,15,CSARWDRGGQETQYF,TGCAGTGCTCGATGGGACAGGGGAGGCCAAGAGACCCAGTACTTC
TRBJ2-3,few,NA,TRBV5-1,14,CASSSERSTDTQYF,TGCGCCAGCAGCTCAGAGCGGAGCACAGATACGCAGTATTTT
TRBJ2-1,many,TRBD1,TRBV14,17,CASSQDFWDRGPNEQFF,TGTGCCAGCAGCCAAGATTTTTGGGACAGGGGACCGAATGAGCAGTTCTTC
TRBJ2-2,few,TRBD1,TRBV25-1,15,CASSYIGQGPGELFF,TGTGCCAGCAGTTACATCGGACAGGGGCCCGGGGAGCTGTTTTTT
TRBJ2-2,few,NA,TRBV9,16,CASSVDVRSGFGELFF,TGTGCCAGCAGCGTAGATGTCAGATCGGGCTTCGGGGAGCTGTTTTTT
TRBJ2-5,many,TRBD1,TRBV7-8,16,CASTITGGQFGETQYF,TGTGCCAGCACTATAACAGGGGGCCAGTTTGGAGAGACCCAGTACTTC
TRBJ2-2,few,NA,TRBV3-1,12,CASSQGPGELFF,TGTGCCAGCAGCCAAGGGCCCGGGGAGCTGTTTTTT
TRBJ2-3,NA,NA,TRBV7-7,13,CASSFGETDTQYF,TGTGCTAGCAGCTTTGGGGAAACAGATACGCAGTATTTT
TRBJ2-1,many,NA,TRBV20-1,14,CSATGNWSYNEQFF,TGCAGTGCCACAGGGAACTGGTCCTACAATGAGCAGTTCTTC
TRBJ2-5,few,TRBD2,TRBV4-1,13,CASSQGLGGTQYF,TGCGCCAGCAGCCAGGGACTAGGGGGGACCCAGTACTTC
TRBJ2-7,few,TRBD1,TRBV6-5,15,CASSYGTGASYEQYF,TGTGCCAGCAGTTACGGTACAGGGGCCTCCTACGAGCAGTACTTC
TRBJ1-1,NA,NA,TRBV24-1,12,CATSDESGEAFF,TGTGCCACCAGTGACGAATCGGGTGAAGCTTTCTTT
TRBJ1-2,NA,NA,TRBV6-1,14,CASSEIPRFYGYTF,TGTGCCAGCAGTGAAATCCCCCGGTTCTATGGCTACACCTTC
TRBJ2-3,NA,NA,TRBV4-2,17,CASSQVEMGNSPDTQYF,TGTGCCAGCAGCCAAGTAGAGATGGGCAACTCGCCAGATACGCAGTATTTT
TRBJ1-3,few,NA,TRBV10-3,14,CAISESAGGNTIYF,TGTGCCATCAGTGAGTCGGCTGGGGGAAACACCATATATTTT
TRBJ1-6,many,TRBD1,TRBV2,14,CASKAGGNNSPLHF,TGTGCCAGCAAGGCAGGGGGGAATAATTCACCCCTCCACTTT
TRBJ1-6,NA,NA,TRBV7-2,15,CASSPVRVPDSPLHF,TGTGCCAGCAGTCCGGTGAGGGTCCCGGATTCACCCCTCCACTTT
TRBJ2-3,many,NA,TRBV4-1,16,CASSQQGPPNTDTQYF,TGCGCCAGCAGCCAACAGGGCCCTCCAAACACAGATACGCAGTATTTT
TRBJ1-2,few,NA,TRBV20-1,13,CSARDQTNYGYTF,TGCAGTGCTAGAGATCAGACTAACTATGGCTACACCTTC
TRBJ2-7,many,TRBD1,TRBV19,15,CASSIYRGQLYEQYF,TGTGCCAGTAGTATTTACAGGGGGCAACTCTACGAGCAGTACTTC
TRBJ1-3,few,NA,TRBV7-9,17,CASSSQRADRTGNTIYF,TGTGCCAGCAGCTCGCAGCGAGCAGACAGGACTGGAAACACCATATATTTT
TRBJ2-5,NA,TRBD2,TRBV5-1,18,CASSSGTSGGTIRETQYF,TGCGCCAGCAGCTCCGGGACTAGCGGGGGTACGATACGAGAGACCCAGTACTTC